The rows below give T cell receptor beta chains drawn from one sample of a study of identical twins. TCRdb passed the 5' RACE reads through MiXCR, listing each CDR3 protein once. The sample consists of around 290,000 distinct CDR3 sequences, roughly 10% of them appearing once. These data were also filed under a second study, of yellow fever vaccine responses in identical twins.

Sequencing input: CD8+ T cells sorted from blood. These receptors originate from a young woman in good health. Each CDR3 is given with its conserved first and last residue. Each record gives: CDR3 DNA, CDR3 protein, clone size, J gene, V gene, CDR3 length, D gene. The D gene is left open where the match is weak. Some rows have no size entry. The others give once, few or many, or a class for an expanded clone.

DNA: TGTGCCACCAGCAGAGATTTCGTCTCTAGCACAGATACGCAGTATTTT
CDR3: CATSRDFVSSTDTQYF
size: few
J: TRBJ2-3
V: TRBV15
length: 16
D: .

DNA: TGTGCCAGCAGCTTCGTGAGGTCCGCGCCCAATGAGCAGTTCTTC
CDR3: CASSFVRSAPNEQFF
size: few
J: TRBJ2-1
V: TRBV7-9
length: 15
D: .

DNA: TGTGCCAGCAGTTACTCGATAGACAGGGGCTCCTACAATGAGCAGTTCTTC
CDR3: CASSYSIDRGSYNEQFF
size: .
J: TRBJ2-1
V: TRBV6-2/TRBV6-3
length: 17
D: TRBD1

DNA: TGTGCCACCAGCAGAGGACGGGGGGTTCGAGAGACCCAGTACTTC
CDR3: CATSRGRGVRETQYF
size: few
J: TRBJ2-5
V: TRBV15
length: 15
D: TRBD2

DNA: TGTGCCAGCAGAAGGGGACTACCCCTAGGGGCCTCCTACAATGAGCAGTTCTTC
CDR3: CASRRGLPLGASYNEQFF
size: few
J: TRBJ2-1
V: TRBV11-1
length: 18
D: TRBD2

DNA: TGTGCCAGCAGTTACGTGGGGGGGGCCGCAGATACGCAGTATTTT
CDR3: CASSYVGGAADTQYF
size: few
J: TRBJ2-3
V: TRBV6-5
length: 15
D: .

DNA: TGTGCCAGCAGTGAACGGACAGCCTCAGCTACTAACTATGGCTACACCTTC
CDR3: CASSERTASATNYGYTF
size: few
J: TRBJ1-2
V: TRBV2
length: 17
D: .

DNA: TGTGCCAGCTCTCCTATGACGGAAAGAGGCTCTGGGGCCAACGTCCTGACTTTC
CDR3: CASSPMTERGSGANVLTF
size: few
J: TRBJ2-6
V: TRBV28
length: 18
D: .

DNA: TGCGCCAGCAGCCAAGATAGAGCTCACTCCTACGAGCAGTACTTC
CDR3: CASSQDRAHSYEQYF
size: .
J: TRBJ2-7
V: TRBV4-3
length: 15
D: .

DNA: TGTGCTAGTGGTTTGGATGTAGGGTGGGACACTGAAGCTTTCTTT
CDR3: CASGLDVGWDTEAFF
size: many
J: TRBJ1-1
V: TRBV12-5
length: 15
D: .

DNA: TGTGCCAGCAGCCCATGGGACGGCTATGGCTACACCTTC
CDR3: CASSPWDGYGYTF
size: .
J: TRBJ1-2
V: TRBV9
length: 13
D: .

DNA: TGCGCCAGCAGCCAAGATCGGGCGGGAGGCGGCTACAATGAGCAGTTCTTC
CDR3: CASSQDRAGGGYNEQFF
size: .
J: TRBJ2-1
V: TRBV4-3
length: 17
D: TRBD2

DNA: TGCGCCAGCAGTGGGGGGACAGTAGAAGGCTACACCTTC
CDR3: CASSGGTVEGYTF
size: many
J: TRBJ1-2
V: TRBV10-2
length: 13
D: TRBD1

DNA: TGCAGTGCTAGAGACATCAGGGGGAACGGCGGGGCAGATACGCAGTATTTT
CDR3: CSARDIRGNGGADTQYF
size: few
J: TRBJ2-3
V: TRBV20-1
length: 17
D: .

DNA: TGCAGCGTTGAAGAGGACACCGGGGAGCTGTTTTTT
CDR3: CSVEEDTGELFF
size: many
J: TRBJ2-2
V: TRBV29-1
length: 12
D: .

DNA: TGTGCCAGTACCCCGCAAATCTCTGGGGCCAACGTCCTGACTTTC
CDR3: CASTPQISGANVLTF
size: .
J: TRBJ2-6
V: TRBV19
length: 15
D: .

DNA: TGTGCCAGCAGCTTGATACTAGCCCCCAATGAGCAGTTCTTC
CDR3: CASSLILAPNEQFF
size: few
J: TRBJ2-1
V: TRBV5-4
length: 14
D: .

DNA: TGTGCCAGCAGCTTGGCCTTAGGGATGTCTGGGGCCAACGTCCTGACTTTC
CDR3: CASSLALGMSGANVLTF
size: few
J: TRBJ2-6
V: TRBV5-6
length: 17
D: .

DNA: TGCAGTGCTAGACAGAGGACAGGGGATCAGCCCCAGCATTTT
CDR3: CSARQRTGDQPQHF
size: .
J: TRBJ1-5
V: TRBV20-1
length: 14
D: TRBD1

DNA: TGTGCCAGCAGTTTAACAGGGTTGCGAGATACGCAGTATTTT
CDR3: CASSLTGLRDTQYF
size: few
J: TRBJ2-3
V: TRBV12-3/TRBV12-4
length: 14
D: .

DNA: TGTGCCAGCAGCCAAGTTCTGGGCGGGGTTGGTGGCTACACCTTC
CDR3: CASSQVLGGVGGYTF
size: few
J: TRBJ1-2
V: TRBV3-1
length: 15
D: .

DNA: TGTGCCAGCAGTGATCCGCGGGGTGGGCACAATGAGCAGTTCTTC
CDR3: CASSDPRGGHNEQFF
size: once
J: TRBJ2-1
V: TRBV6-4
length: 15
D: .

DNA: TGCGCCAGCAGCCAATCGAGACAGGCCAAAAACATTCAGTACTTC
CDR3: CASSQSRQAKNIQYF
size: many
J: TRBJ2-4
V: TRBV4-3
length: 15
D: .

DNA: TGTGCTAGTGGTTTGGATGGGTACTCAGGGGAGCTGTTTTTT
CDR3: CASGLDGYSGELFF
size: few
J: TRBJ2-2
V: TRBV12-5
length: 14
D: .

DNA: TGTGCCAGCAGCTCTGAGGGGTGGAGAGATACGCAGTATTTT
CDR3: CASSSEGWRDTQYF
size: .
J: TRBJ2-3
V: TRBV5-8
length: 14
D: .

DNA: TGTGCCAGCAGTCCCTACCTCGGACAGGGGGAAGAGACCCAGTACTTC
CDR3: CASSPYLGQGEETQYF
size: few
J: TRBJ2-5
V: TRBV27
length: 16
D: TRBD1

DNA: TGTGCCAGCAGCGTGACTAGCGGGAGCTCCTACGAGCAGTACTTC
CDR3: CASSVTSGSSYEQYF
size: many
J: TRBJ2-7
V: TRBV27
length: 15
D: TRBD2

DNA: TGTGCCAGCAGCCGGACCGGGGGGGCCCCAGATACGCAGTATTTT
CDR3: CASSRTGGAPDTQYF
size: many
J: TRBJ2-3
V: TRBV3-1
length: 15
D: TRBD2

DNA: TGTGCCAGCAGCTCGACCGCGGACTTAGGGGTCGAGACCCAGTACTTC
CDR3: CASSSTADLGVETQYF
size: .
J: TRBJ2-5
V: TRBV11-2
length: 16
D: .

DNA: TGTGCCAGCAGCCATCCCGGGACAGGGGTCTACGAGCAGTACTTC
CDR3: CASSHPGTGVYEQYF
size: .
J: TRBJ2-7
V: TRBV11-2
length: 15
D: TRBD1

DNA: TGTGCCAGCAGTGTTGGACTCTATAATTCACCCCTCCACTTT
CDR3: CASSVGLYNSPLHF
size: many
J: TRBJ1-6
V: TRBV9
length: 14
D: .

DNA: TGTGCCAGCAGCAAAGGGGGGGGTCTAATTTACGAGCAGTACTTC
CDR3: CASSKGGGLIYEQYF
size: .
J: TRBJ2-7
V: TRBV21-1
length: 15
D: .

DNA: TGCGCCAGCAGCCTCGACAGGGTAACTTACAATGAGCAGTTCTTC
CDR3: CASSLDRVTYNEQFF
size: many
J: TRBJ2-1
V: TRBV4-3
length: 15
D: TRBD1

DNA: TGTGCCAGCAGTTACTCGAGGGACAGGGTATTCACCGGGGAGCTGTTTTTT
CDR3: CASSYSRDRVFTGELFF
size: few
J: TRBJ2-2
V: TRBV6-5
length: 17
D: TRBD1

DNA: TGCGCCAGCAGCTTATTGGAGGGGGGGTTGGCTGAAGCTTTCTTT
CDR3: CASSLLEGGLAEAFF
size: many
J: TRBJ1-1
V: TRBV5-1
length: 15
D: .

DNA: TGTGCCAGCAGTTACGCTGGGGAGGGGGCAAGCTACGAGCAGTACTTC
CDR3: CASSYAGEGASYEQYF
size: many
J: TRBJ2-7
V: TRBV6-2/TRBV6-3
length: 16
D: .

DNA: TGTGCCAGTAGAGAAACGGGACTAGGGGTGGAGACCCAGTACTTC
CDR3: CASRETGLGVETQYF
size: many
J: TRBJ2-5
V: TRBV19
length: 15
D: TRBD2

DNA: TGCAGTGCTAGGCCCAGATTTTTAGTCGCCTACGAGCAGTACTTC
CDR3: CSARPRFLVAYEQYF
size: few
J: TRBJ2-7
V: TRBV20-1
length: 15
D: .

DNA: TGTGCCAGCAGTTCCCTACTAGCGAAGGGGACAGATACGCAGTATTTT
CDR3: CASSSLLAKGTDTQYF
size: .
J: TRBJ2-3
V: TRBV28
length: 16
D: TRBD2

DNA: TGTGCCAGCAGCGGATTCCAGGGCAGGGAGACCCAGTACTTC
CDR3: CASSGFQGRETQYF
size: .
J: TRBJ2-5
V: TRBV9
length: 14
D: .

DNA: TGCGCCAGCAGCGAAAGGACAGGGTCCGGGGCCAACGTCCTGACTTTC
CDR3: CASSERTGSGANVLTF
size: many
J: TRBJ2-6
V: TRBV4-3
length: 16
D: TRBD1

DNA: TGTGCCAGCAGCCAAGTCCACACCTCCTACGAGCAGTACTTC
CDR3: CASSQVHTSYEQYF
size: .
J: TRBJ2-7
V: TRBV3-1
length: 14
D: .

DNA: TGCAGTGCTACGACAGGTTTCTCCTACAATGAGCAGTTCTTC
CDR3: CSATTGFSYNEQFF
size: .
J: TRBJ2-1
V: TRBV20-1
length: 14
D: .

DNA: TGCGCCAGCAGCCAATTCCCCATGTCCGCTGAGGGTGAGCAGTTCTTC
CDR3: CASSQFPMSAEGEQFF
size: many
J: TRBJ2-1
V: TRBV4-3
length: 16
D: .

DNA: TGTGCCAGCCTGGGCCGACAGGGGCCCATCTACGAGCAGTACTTC
CDR3: CASLGRQGPIYEQYF
size: few
J: TRBJ2-7
V: TRBV2
length: 15
D: TRBD1

DNA: TGTGCCAGCAGCGCCGGGGCCCACTACGAGCAGTACTTC
CDR3: CASSAGAHYEQYF
size: many
J: TRBJ2-7
V: TRBV12-3/TRBV12-4
length: 13
D: .

DNA: TGTGCCAGCAGTTCCGCTGGAGCGGCCCACTACAATGAGCAGTTCTTC
CDR3: CASSSAGAAHYNEQFF
size: few
J: TRBJ2-1
V: TRBV27
length: 16
D: .

DNA: TGTGCCAGCAGCCAAGTTTCGACAGATTTTTCCTACGAGCAGTACTTC
CDR3: CASSQVSTDFSYEQYF
size: many
J: TRBJ2-7
V: TRBV4-2
length: 16
D: .

DNA: TGTGCCAGTTCCCCGGGGTCGAGCACAGATACGCAGTATTTT
CDR3: CASSPGSSTDTQYF
size: many
J: TRBJ2-3
V: TRBV12-3/TRBV12-4
length: 14
D: .

DNA: TGTGCCAGCAGTGTGAAGGGGGAGGACGGCTACTATGGCTACACCTTC
CDR3: CASSVKGEDGYYGYTF
size: few
J: TRBJ1-2
V: TRBV5-6
length: 16
D: .

DNA: TGCGCCAGCAGTGAGGACAGCCTTTACGAGCAGTACTTC
CDR3: CASSEDSLYEQYF
size: .
J: TRBJ2-7
V: TRBV10-1
length: 13
D: .

DNA: TGTGCCAGCAGTGAAGGTCCCGACACAGATACGCAGTATTTT
CDR3: CASSEGPDTDTQYF
size: few
J: TRBJ2-3
V: TRBV2
length: 14
D: .

DNA: TGTGCCAGCAGCTTCTTATCTAGCGGGAGGCTCAATGAGCAGTTCTTC
CDR3: CASSFLSSGRLNEQFF
size: few
J: TRBJ2-1
V: TRBV4-2
length: 16
D: TRBD2

DNA: TGTGCCAGCAGTTACTCGGATATCTACAGGGAAACCCACGAGCAGTACTTC
CDR3: CASSYSDIYRETHEQYF
size: few
J: TRBJ2-7
V: TRBV6-2/TRBV6-3
length: 17
D: .

DNA: TGTGCCAGCAGCCAAGCTGTTGCGCGGGAGTCTGGGGAGACCCAGTACTTC
CDR3: CASSQAVARESGETQYF
size: .
J: TRBJ2-5
V: TRBV4-2
length: 17
D: TRBD2

DNA: TGTGCCAGTAGTAGGGACACCGGGGAGCTGTTTTTT
CDR3: CASSRDTGELFF
size: .
J: TRBJ2-2
V: TRBV19
length: 12
D: .

DNA: TGTGCCAGCAGAACCGGGACCCACGCTAACACTGAAGCTTTCTTT
CDR3: CASRTGTHANTEAFF
size: .
J: TRBJ1-1
V: TRBV28
length: 15
D: .

DNA: TGTGCCAGCAGCTTAGTCTCCAGTATAAAGTCCTACGAGCAGTACTTC
CDR3: CASSLVSSIKSYEQYF
size: few
J: TRBJ2-7
V: TRBV7-9
length: 16
D: .